This TCR beta chain came from a study of graft-versus-host responses after intestinal transplantation. Data came from immunoSEQ multiplex PCR; TCRdb stores just in-frame clones and leaves some out. The table records under 45,000 clones, 80% to 95% of them present only once. Germline V gene lookup returns CDR1 MNHNS and CDR2 SASEGT. This CDR3 is 15 amino acids long. V was clipped by 3 bases and J by 1 base, with 12 bases between them. This clone has more than one count but fewer than ten. Sequenced material: PBMCs, taken 700 to 750 days after intestinal transplantation. J is TRBJ1-1 and V is TRBV6-1; a possible D gene is TRBD1 (6 bases). This clonotype was sampled from a human patient who received an intestinal transplant, so some T cells may come from the graft donor. The CDR3 spells CASSDAQGRNTEAFF. Here the CDR3 DNA reads TGTGCCAGCAGTGACGCCCAGGGGAGGAACACTGAAGCTTTCTTT.